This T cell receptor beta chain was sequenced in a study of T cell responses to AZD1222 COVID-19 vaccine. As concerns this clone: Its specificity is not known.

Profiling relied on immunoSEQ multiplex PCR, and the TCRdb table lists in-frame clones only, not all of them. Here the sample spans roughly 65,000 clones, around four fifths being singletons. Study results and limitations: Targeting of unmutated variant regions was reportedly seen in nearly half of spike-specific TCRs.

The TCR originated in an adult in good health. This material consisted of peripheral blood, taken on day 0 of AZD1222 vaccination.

The CDR3 is CASSPRMGDGDEKLFF. The CDR3 region has the DNA TGTGCCAGCAGCCCGAGAATGGGGGACGGTGACGAAAAACTGTTTTTT. V usage is TRBV9 and J usage is TRBJ1-4, with D maybe TRBD1 (5 bases). The germline CDR1 and CDR2 sequences are SGDLS and YYNGEE. The CDR3 length is 16 residues. V was cut by 4 bases and J by 8 bases, with 21 bases left in between.